The 18 T cell receptor beta chains below all came from one sample that was sequenced in a study of T cell responses to AZD1222 COVID-19 vaccine. This table comes from immunoSEQ multiplex PCR, and its TCRdb copy is limited to in-frame clones, with some not included. Found here are over 110,000 clones, 85% to 95% of them singletons; the top ten hold less than 9.5%. The sample here was peripheral blood, taken 28 days after the second AZD1222 dose. These TCRs come from an adult who received the AZD1222 COVID-19 vaccine.

The chain joins TRBV29-1 to TRBJ1-2; a possible D gene is TRBD1 (6 bases). The ends were cut back, 3 bases at V and 2 bases at J, with 13 bases in the middle. From germline, CDR1 is SQVTM and CDR2 ANQGSEA. The CDR3 sequence is 14 residues long. The CDR3 coding sequence is TGCAGCGTTGAGTTTCAGGGGCCAAACTATGGCTACACCTTC. This gives the protein CSVEFQGPNYGYTF.

V usage is TRBV7-6 and J usage is TRBJ2-3; D ambiguous. The germline V gene encodes CDR1 SGHVS and CDR2 FNYEAQ. Trimming took off 5 bases at V and 0 bases at J, with 6 bases between the two ends. The CDR3 extends over 13 amino acids. The CDR3 protein is CASSIPSTDTQYF. Written as DNA, the CDR3 is TGTGCCAGCAGCATCCCGAGCACAGATACGCAGTATTTT.

The chain couples TRBV19 to TRBJ1-6, with 9 nucleotides matching TRBD1. This CDR3 is built from 14 residues. Trimming cost V 8 bases and J 4 bases; bases outside gene matches: 3. Looked up from germline, CDR1 is LNHDA and CDR2 is SQIVND (reference sequence). CDR3 bases: TGTGCCAGTCCGGGACAGGGATATAATTCACCCCTCCACTTT. Amino acid sequence: CASPGQGYNSPLHF.

The gene calls are TRBV3-1 (or the pseudogene TRBV3-2) and TRBJ1-2; TRBD1 aligns across 7 bases. The CDR3 contains 17 residues. Germline V CDR1 and CDR2: LGHDT, YNNKEL (reference sequence). The ends lost 4 bases at V and 0 bases at J; junction bases unmatched: 11. CDR3 DNA sequence: TGTGCCAGCAGCCCTAATCCGGGACAGACAGCTAACTATGGCTACACCTTC. Its translation is CASSPNPGQTANYGYTF.

V is TRBV5-8 and J is TRBJ1-2; D ambiguous. Deletions cut 3 bases from V and 2 bases from J, with 8 bases between. Germline CDR1 and CDR2: SGHTS and YDEGEE. CDR3 length: 13 residues. The CDR3 coding sequence is TGTGCCAGCAGCTCACTTCAGAACTATGGCTACACCTTC. Its translation: CASSSLQNYGYTF.

The chain recombines TRBV19 with TRBJ2-1; 10 bases are shared with TRBD2. Germline trimming cut 3 bases from V and 9 bases from J; bases unmatched to any gene: 8. Germline V gene sequence: CDR1 LNHDA, CDR2 SQIVND (reference sequence). CDR3 size: 15 residues. CDR3 loop: CASSISSSGSGEQFF. The CDR3 DNA reads TGTGCCAGTAGTATCTCCTCTAGCGGGAGCGGTGAGCAGTTCTTC. The whole variable domain, filled in from reference TRBV19 and TRBJ2-1, reads DGGITQSPKYLFRKEGQNVTLSCEQNLNHDAMYWYRQDPGQGLRLIYYSQIVNDFQKGDIAEGYSVSREKKESFPLTVTSAQKNPTAFYLCASSISSSGSGEQFFGPGTRLTVL.

This chain joins TRBV7-9 and TRBJ1-1; D is unresolved. CDR3 length equals 13 residues. Germline-derived CDR1 and CDR2 are SEHNR and FQNEAQ (reference sequence). The V end was cut by 1 base, the J end by 4 bases, with 7 bases between. The CDR3 region is CASSLVDGTEAFF. As DNA, the CDR3 is TGTGCCAGCAGCTTAGTTGACGGCACTGAAGCTTTCTTT.

V and J are TRBV2 and TRBJ2-7, with D tentatively TRBD2 (5 bases). This CDR3 region has 14 residues. Trimming cost V 3 bases and J 10 bases, with 19 bases left between them. In germline, CDR1 is SNHLY, CDR2 FYNNEI. The CDR3 nucleotides are TGTGCCAGCAGTGATCCCCGGACTGAGTACGGACAGTACGTC. Protein product: CASSDPRTEYGQYV.

The rearrangement links TRBV24-1 to TRBJ2-3; 7 bases are shared with TRBD1. The CDR3 runs to 13 residues. Trimming removed 3 bases from V and 8 bases from J; junction bases left unmatched: 4. From germline, CDR1 is KGHDR and CDR2 SFDVKD. The CDR3 loop is CATSDDRVPTQYF. In DNA form, the CDR3 reads TGTGCCACCAGTGATGACAGGGTACCTACGCAGTATTTT.

V gene TRBV5-1 combines with J gene TRBJ1-2; TRBD1 aligns across 7 bases. This CDR3 is built from 14 residues. CDR1 SGHRS and CDR2 YFSETQ come from the germline V gene. Losses at the gene ends were 4 bases for V and 4 bases for J; bases not matched to a gene: 7. The CDR3 sequence: CASSPRDSRYGYTF. CDR3 bases: TGCGCCAGCAGCCCGAGGGACAGTCGCTATGGCTACACCTTC.

The gene calls are TRBV15 and TRBJ1-4, with a weak D call TRBD1 (5 bases). V was clipped by 4 bases and J by 3 bases, with 12 bases between them. This CDR3 contains 15 residues. Germline V CDR1 and CDR2: LNHNV, YYDKDF (reference sequence). The CDR3: CATSKRWGANEKLFF. In DNA, the CDR3 is TGTGCCACCAGCAAGAGGTGGGGGGCTAATGAAAAACTGTTTTTT.

This clone was seen only once. The V call is TRBV5-4, the J call TRBJ1-2; D not certain. The CDR3 consists of 13 residues. Germline V gene sequence: CDR1 SGHNT, CDR2 YYREEE (reference sequence). V shed 0 bases and J shed 9 bases, with 12 bases lying between them. CDR3 in amino acids: CASSLGPGVSYTF. The CDR3 bases are TGTGCCAGCAGCTTGGGACCCGGAGTGAGCTACACCTTC.

The chain uses TRBV7-9 and TRBJ1-2, with D perhaps matching TRBD1 (5 bases). Looked up from germline, CDR1 is SEHNR and CDR2 is FQNEAQ (reference sequence). V was cut by 4 bases and J by 3 bases, with 12 bases left in between. The CDR3 is made up of 14 amino acids. CDR3 sequence reads: CASSSGRGDYGYTF. CDR3 coding DNA: TGTGCCAGCAGCTCGGGCCGGGGCGACTATGGCTACACCTTC.

The chain combines TRBV5-6 with TRBJ1-1; D is undetermined. CDR3 size: 15 residues. Germline V lookup: CDR1 SGHDT, CDR2 YYEEEE. The V end was cut by 5 bases, the J end by 0 bases, with 14 bases between. The CDR3 loop reads CASSLDGYLNTEAFF. The CDR3 nucleotides are TGTGCCAGCAGTTTAGACGGGTACTTGAACACTGAAGCTTTCTTT.

The V call is TRBV28, the J call TRBJ1-5, with 9 bases identical to TRBD1. The junction had 3 bases not matched to a gene; V was cut back by 6 bases and J by 6 bases. The CDR3 is made up of 13 amino acids. Per germline, CDR1 MDHEN and CDR2 SYDVKM. The CDR3 is CASRTGGSQPQHF. CDR3 bases: TGTGCCAGCAGGACAGGGGGAAGTCAGCCCCAGCATTTT.

The CDR3 region has the DNA TGTGCCAGCAGGACAGGGGGCTACGAGCAGTACTTC. Residues: CASRTGGYEQYF. The rearrangement links TRBV28 to TRBJ2-7; 9 bases line up with TRBD1. The CDR3 length is 12 residues. V trimming: 6 bases; J trimming: 3 bases; junction bases outside the gene matches: 0. Germline-derived CDR1 and CDR2 are MDHEN and SYDVKM.

The rearrangement links TRBV23-1 to TRBJ1-5; D is unclear. TRBV23-1 falls under the ORF class, with uncertain function. Trimming removed 0 bases at V and 6 bases at J, with 15 bases between. The CDR3 is 16 residues long. The CDR3 nucleotides read TGCGCCAGCAGTCAATCGGGGAGGGAGGCGAGTCAGCCCCAGCATTTT. Translation gives CASSQSGREASQPQHF.

The chain has TRBV18 and TRBJ1-3, with D tentatively TRBD1 (5 bases). Germline CDR1 KGHSH, CDR2 LQKENI. The CDR3 totals 20 residues. With 0 bases removed from V and 4 bases from J, the gap between germline ends came to 25 bases. CDR3 bases: TGTGCCAGCTCACCACCGAACAGGTCTTCAGGGTCCCGTCCAGGAAACACCATATATTTT. It yields the protein CASSPPNRSSGSRPGNTIYF. The entire variable domain, with the rest obtained from reference TRBV18 and TRBJ1-3, is as follows: NAGVMQNPRHLVRRRGQEARLRCSPMKGHSHVYWYRQLPEEGLKFMVYLQKENIIDESGMPKERFSAEFPKEGPSILRIQQVVRGDSAAYFCASSPPNRSSGSRPGNTIYFGEGSWLTVV.